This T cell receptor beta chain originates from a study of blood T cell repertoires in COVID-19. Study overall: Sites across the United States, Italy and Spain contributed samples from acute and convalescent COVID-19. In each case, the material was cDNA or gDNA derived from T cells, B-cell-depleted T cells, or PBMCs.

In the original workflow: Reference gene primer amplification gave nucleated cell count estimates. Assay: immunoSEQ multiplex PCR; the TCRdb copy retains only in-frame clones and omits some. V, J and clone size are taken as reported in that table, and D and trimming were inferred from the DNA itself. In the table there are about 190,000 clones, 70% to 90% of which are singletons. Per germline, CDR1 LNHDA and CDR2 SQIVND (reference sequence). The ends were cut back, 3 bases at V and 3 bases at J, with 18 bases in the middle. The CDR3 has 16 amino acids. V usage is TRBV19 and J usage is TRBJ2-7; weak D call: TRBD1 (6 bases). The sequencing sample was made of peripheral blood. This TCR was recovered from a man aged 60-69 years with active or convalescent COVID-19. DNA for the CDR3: TGTGCCAGTAGTATCATTCTGGACAGTAGATTCTACGAGCAGTACTTC. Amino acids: CASSIILDSRFYEQYF.